This T cell receptor (beta chain) was identified in a study of early T cells in non-severe SARS-CoV-2 infection. Across the whole study: The chains were unpaired, and the sequenced material was bulk RNA from unsorted whole blood.

The CDR3 is made up of 15 amino acids. V lost 6 bases to trimming and J lost 1 base; unmatched junction nucleotides: 9. From germline, CDR1 is LNHDA and CDR2 SQIVND (reference sequence). Study-wide results and limits: Private and CD4 specificities were missed by VDJdb matching, which favored anti-spike CD8 responses.

Individual cDNA molecules were tagged with unique molecular identifiers, the study reported. TCRdb reanalysed the 5' RACE reads using MiXCR and keeps one entry per CDR3 protein. There are more than 75,000 distinct CDR3 sequences in the sample; around 15% occur only once, and 5% to 7% lies in the top ten. As for this clonotype: Its antigen is as yet unknown.

V gene TRBV19 combines with J gene TRBJ2-7; 7 bases agree with TRBD1. Sequenced material: whole blood. The sequence derives from an adult who was a healthcare worker with PCR-confirmed SARS-CoV-2 infection or an uninfected control (not recorded which). The CDR3 DNA is TGTGCCAGTAGCGTGCTTGGACAGGAGTCCTACGAGCAGTACTTC. Its protein product is CASSVLGQESYEQYF.